This T cell receptor (beta chain) emerged from a study of blood T cell repertoires in COVID-19 (dated by TCRdb to about 2020). For context, the study as a whole: Samples from collaborators originated in the United States, Italy and Spain and spanned both the acute and convalescent phases of COVID-19. The material from the prospective study consisted of cDNA or gDNA derived from T cells, B-cell-depleted T cells, or PBMCs. Subjects who had been exposed to COVID-19, were actively infected with it, or had recovered from it provided the deeply sampled blood TCRbeta repertoires that made up the dataset. The repertoires were released in a freely available public database intended as a resource for research on the immune response to SARS-CoV-2. The samples were drawn from two sources: the first 160 participants of the ongoing ImmuneRACE study, and 950 to 1,500 subjects contributed by 6 global collaborators. Sample metadata almost always included a de-identified subject ID, COVID-19 status, age in years and sex. Where available, HLA class I and class II types were obtained from metadata supplied by the sample provider rather than from assay-based typing. Beyond this particular receptor, the publication reports: The quantity of clinical and demographic metadata differed by source and by participant and was supplied without curation.

On this clone itself: It lacks a known antigen. No much larger clone is present one base from it, and per-base qualities are unavailable.

From its cysteine to its phenylalanine, the CDR3 spans 15 amino acids. The only DNA kept is the CDR3, 45 bases in frame from the first base. The germline V and J ends show losses of 5 bases and 7 bases respectively, and no gene match explains 8 bases of the junction. From a lookup of the germline V gene, CDR1 and CDR2 are SGHTA and FQGNSA. Collaborating institutions collected whole blood in K2EDTA tubes following their own protocols. For TCRbeta analysis, collaborators shipped samples as frozen whole blood, isolated PBMCs, or DNA extracted from either of those sample types. TCRbeta CDR3 regions were amplified from genomic DNA by means of the immunoSEQ Assay, a bias-controlled multiplex PCR. Turning to the authors' computational methods: Nucleated cell counts per sample were estimated from amplification of reference gene primers within the assay. To quantify the absolute abundance of each unique TCRbeta CDR3 rearrangement, sequence reads were collapsed and filtered. For each sample, productive Simpson clonality was calculated as the square root of Simpson's diversity index across productive rearrangements. The table was pulled from immuneACCESS by TCRdb, which kept in-frame rearrangements only. Such tables lose some clones; where checked, under half of the loss comes from unresolved V genes, and the rest has no known cause. That table supplies the V and J calls and clone size; D and trimming were determined from the DNA. In all, the sample holds under 150,000 clones, and 79% of those were seen once. The ten top clones hold roughly 8.6% of the sample.

This chain joins TRBV7-2 to TRBJ1-5, with 10 central nucleotides matching TRBD1. The TCR originated in a man aged 50 to 59 with active or convalescent COVID-19. The sequenced sample consisted of peripheral blood. The CDR3 in this case is CASSRGQGVGQPQHF. The base sequence is TGTGCCAGCAGCCGCGGACAGGGGGTAGGACAGCCCCAGCATTTT.